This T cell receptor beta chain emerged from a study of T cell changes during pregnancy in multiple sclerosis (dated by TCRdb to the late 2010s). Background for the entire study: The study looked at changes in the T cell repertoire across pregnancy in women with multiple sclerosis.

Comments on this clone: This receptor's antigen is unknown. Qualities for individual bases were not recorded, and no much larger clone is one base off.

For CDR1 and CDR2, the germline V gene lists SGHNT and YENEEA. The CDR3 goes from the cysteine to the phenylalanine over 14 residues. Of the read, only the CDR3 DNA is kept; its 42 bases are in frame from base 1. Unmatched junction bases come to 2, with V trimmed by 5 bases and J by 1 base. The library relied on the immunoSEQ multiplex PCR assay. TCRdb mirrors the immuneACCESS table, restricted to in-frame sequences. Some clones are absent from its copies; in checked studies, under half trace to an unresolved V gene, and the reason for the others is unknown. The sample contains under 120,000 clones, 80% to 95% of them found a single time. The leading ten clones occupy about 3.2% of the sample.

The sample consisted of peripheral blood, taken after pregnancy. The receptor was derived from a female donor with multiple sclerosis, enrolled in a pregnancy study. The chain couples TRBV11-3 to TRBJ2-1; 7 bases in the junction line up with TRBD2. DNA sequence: TGTGCCAGCAGCGTCGGGGGGTCCTACAATGAGCAGTTCTTC. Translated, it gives CASSVGGSYNEQFF.